This paragraph covers one T cell receptor (beta chain) sequence. The sample is drawn from a study of cytomegalovirus exposure and HLA in healthy donors. The CDR3 has 16 amino acids. Germline V gene lookup returns CDR1 MNHEY and CDR2 SVGAGI. The PCR was carried out with 60 Vbeta primers and 13 Jbeta primers. The protocol was immunoSEQ multiplex PCR, while the TCRdb copy is restricted to in-frame clones and leaves out a portion. This table has some 57,000 clones, roughly three fifths appearing once. The TCR sequence derives from a human donor in good health. The chain is built from TRBV6-5 and TRBJ2-5, with a tentative D call TRBD2 (6 bases). The DNA end is more similar to TRBJ2-7, so the J call may be wrong. Material: PBMCs. The CDR3 DNA reads TGTGCCAGCAGTTACTCGGGGGGTTTCAGCTCCTACGAGCAGTACTTC. Its protein product is CASSYSGGFSSYEQYF.